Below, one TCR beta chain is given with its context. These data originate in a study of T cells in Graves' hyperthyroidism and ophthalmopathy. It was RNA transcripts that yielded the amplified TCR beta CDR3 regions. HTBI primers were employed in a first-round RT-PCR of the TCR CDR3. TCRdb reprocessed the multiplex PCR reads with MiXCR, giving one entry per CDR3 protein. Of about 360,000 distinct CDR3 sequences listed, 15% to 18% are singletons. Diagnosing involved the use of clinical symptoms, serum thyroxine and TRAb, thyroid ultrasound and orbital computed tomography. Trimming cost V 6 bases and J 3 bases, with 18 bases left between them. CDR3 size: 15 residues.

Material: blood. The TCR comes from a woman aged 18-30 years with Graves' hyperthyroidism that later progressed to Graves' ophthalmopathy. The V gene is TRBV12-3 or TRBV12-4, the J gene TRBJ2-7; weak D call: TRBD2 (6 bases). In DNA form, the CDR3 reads TGTGCCAGCAGCCACGCGGGATACGGGCTCTACGAGCAGTACTTC. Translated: CASSHAGYGLYEQYF.